This TCR beta chain was retrieved from a study of cytomegalovirus exposure and HLA in healthy donors. The CDR3 has 14 residues. The V gene's germline CDR1 is KGHSH and CDR2 LQKENI. Trimming pared 5 bases from V and 6 bases from J, leaving 13 bases between. On this clone itself: Its antigen is unidentified.

Amplification used 60 Vbeta primers and 13 Jbeta primers. Data came from immunoSEQ multiplex PCR; TCRdb stores just in-frame clones and leaves some out. The sample contains about 120,000 clones, around four fifths of which appear only once. Although they were nominally healthy when sampled, donors likely had unrecorded immune exposures. Whole-study findings and limits: 87-base-pair reads could not separate some V segments, including TRBV6-2 and TRBV6-3. In vitro confirmation showed a few CMV-associated chains to be CMV antigen specific. Sequencing depth across donors, presence/absence analyses assumed, was roughly uniform.

The origin of this receptor is a man aged 25-45 years in good health and CMV-seropositive. Input material: PBMCs. The genes are TRBV18 and TRBJ2-2; weak D call: TRBD2 (6 bases). The CDR3 DNA reads TGTGCCAGCTCAGCCCTAGCGTCGGCCGGGGAGCTGTTTTTT. Amino acids: CASSALASAGELFF.